This TCR beta chain was observed in a study of blood T cell repertoires in COVID-19. Across the study: Spain, Italy and the United States supplied samples that represented acute and convalescent COVID-19. The cDNA or gDNA used as material had been derived from T cells, B-cell-depleted T cells, or PBMCs.

Per the authors' pipeline: Amplification of reference gene primers was used by the study to estimate nucleated cell counts. The repertoire was sequenced with immunoSEQ multiplex PCR; TCRdb's copy has only in-frame clones and lacks some. That table gives V, J and clone size, and the DNA gave D and trimming. Of approximately 390,000 clones listed, approximately 87% are singletons. Seattle researchers signed up patients amid active infection and tracked them longitudinally. CDR3 size: 15 residues. The V gene lost 1 base and the J gene lost 2 bases, with 11 bases spanning the gap. Germline V gene lookup returns CDR1 SGHRS and CDR2 YFSETQ. This clone showed up just once.

This receptor was obtained from a woman in her fifties or sixties with COVID-19, enrolled during active disease. The J gene is TRBJ2-3, the V gene TRBV5-1; D call uncertain. Sequencing input: peripheral blood. DNA of the CDR3: TGCGCCAGCAGCTTGCTGGGCAGAAACACAGATACGCAGTATTTT. Translation gives CASSLLGRNTDTQYF.